Listed below are T cell receptor beta chains from one sample, sequenced in a study of cytomegalovirus exposure and HLA in healthy donors. Generated by immunoSEQ multiplex PCR, the TCRdb table keeps only in-frame clones and is missing some. The sample lists approximately 75,000 clones, about 79% seen once, with approximately 17% in the top ten. The sample taken for sequencing was PBMCs. The receptors derive from a man between 65 and 85 years old in good health and CMV-seropositive. The CDR3 runs from the conserved cysteine through the conserved F or W.

v_call: TRBV6-5; cdr3_aa: CASSSVSSASYEQYF
v_call: TRBV5-1; cdr3_aa: CASSLDSSALYEQYF
v_call: TRBV30; cdr3_aa: CAWTGGGNTEAFF
v_call: TRBV7-8; cdr3_aa: CASSFKGGNTEAFF
v_call: TRBV7-2; cdr3_aa: CASSLERGIGQPQHF
v_call: TRBV7-9; cdr3_aa: CASSLDRGRDYGYTF
v_call: TRBV5-1; cdr3_aa: CASSLAPRRYEQYF
v_call: TRBV2; cdr3_aa: CASVTGGHSYNEQFF
v_call: TRBV7-2; cdr3_aa: CASSLFETVGAEAFF
v_call: TRBV28; cdr3_aa: CASSLLGGGTHNEQFF
v_call: TRBV7-9; cdr3_aa: CASSSRGGELFF
v_call: TRBV6-5; cdr3_aa: CASSLGQGSNQPQHF
v_call: TRBV28; cdr3_aa: CASSEGLAGGLDTQYF
v_call: TRBV5-1; cdr3_aa: CASSQGGGETQYF
v_call: TRBV5-1; cdr3_aa: CASSMTDSGNTIYF
v_call: TRBV10-3; cdr3_aa: CAIREGVQGYEQYF
v_call: TRBV1; cdr3_aa: CTSSRARGYGYTF
v_call: TRBV11-2; cdr3_aa: CASSLEGAGNGNTIYF
v_call: TRBV10-3; cdr3_aa: CAIRGNYEQYF
v_call: TRBV15; cdr3_aa: CATSRDRGNEKLFF
v_call: TRBV25-1; cdr3_aa: CASTAGGEQYF
v_call: TRBV28; cdr3_aa: CASLEPSGSYNEQFF
v_call: TRBV14; cdr3_aa: CASSQVAGEAFF
v_call: TRBV11-2; cdr3_aa: CASSLLGQGGHEQYF
v_call: TRBV29-1; cdr3_aa: CSAKRGQETQYF
v_call: TRBV5-1; cdr3_aa: CASSSTYEQYF
v_call: TRBV6-5; cdr3_aa: CASSSRRNNSPLHF
v_call: TRBV6-1; cdr3_aa: CASSGDRVSGELFF
v_call: TRBV10-1; cdr3_aa: CASSEGTGASYEQYF
v_call: TRBV5-6; cdr3_aa: CASRSPQGVGANVLTF
v_call: TRBV27; cdr3_aa: CASSLSGTGGSGYTF
v_call: TRBV4-2; cdr3_aa: CASSQLGGYGPETQYF
v_call: TRBV6-1; cdr3_aa: CASSLSVYEQYF
v_call: TRBV29-1; cdr3_aa: CSATGDRNEQYF
v_call: TRBV7-9; cdr3_aa: CASSYTGPRETQYF
v_call: TRBV7-9; cdr3_aa: CASSSSGTGNYGYTF
v_call: TRBV11-1; cdr3_aa: CASSFAGGNTGELFF
v_call: TRBV4-2; cdr3_aa: CASSQTGTRGHEQYF